This T cell receptor (beta chain) was recovered during a study of Ad26.COV2.S vaccination and SARS-CoV-2 variants. Study overall: It was the COV1001 Ad26.COV2.S trial arm that included the donor.

Germline V gives CDR1 SGHAT, CDR2 FQNNGV. The V segment lost 5 bases and the J segment 10 bases; nucleotides outside the gene matches: 9. CDR3 size: 14 residues. Clones were read by immunoSEQ multiplex PCR, and TCRdb kept only the in-frame ones, dropping some. This sample has roughly 500,000 clones, with 89% found just once. Treatment given: 15 to 20 received Ad26.COV2.S at low or high dose, single or two shots; about 5 received placebo; per-sample allocation not given. Day 63 after the first injection of vaccine or placebo was the sampling time. This specimen was peripheral blood, taken in a trial of Ad26.COV2.S vaccine versus placebo. V gene TRBV11-2 combines with J gene TRBJ2-1; TRBD1 aligns across 9 bases. The source is a person between 18 and 65 years old who received the Ad26.COV2.S COVID-19 vaccine or a placebo. The CDR3 spells CASSPGQGWGEQFF. CDR3 DNA: TGTGCCAGCAGCCCGGGACAGGGTTGGGGAGAGCAGTTCTTC.